The 11 T cell receptor beta chains in this list originate from one sample, sequenced in a study of post-analysis software for immune sequencing data (dated by TCRdb to between 2014 and 2016). Receptor libraries were prepared by PCR. The reads were generated on an Illumina HiSeq 2500. Unique molecular identifiers were incorporated into TCR beta cDNA libraries to reduce PCR and sequencing biases. TCRdb trimmed the raw reads at Q25, called clones with MiXCR and kept productive beta chains. Every CDR3 protein is listed once, alongside the most common genes and DNA of its rows. The sample table holds hundreds of thousands of distinct CDR3 sequences, of which around 44% were seen once. The ten largest clonotypes hold roughly 1.8% of the sample. These receptors' antigens are unknown. What the work shows at the level of the full study, not this receptor alone: Significantly higher frequencies in patients than in controls were found for five or six TRBV segments, including TRBV5-6, TRBV5-1 and TRBV20-1.

Sequenced input: blood. These receptors all come from a girl aged 10-17 years with multiple sclerosis.

This clonotype was counted only a few times. The rearrangement links TRBV5-1 to TRBJ2-1; D possibly matches TRBD1 or TRBD2 (5 bases each). Germline V gene sequence: CDR1 SGHRS, CDR2 YFSETQ. V gave up 4 bases and J gave up 10 bases, with 12 bases separating them. This CDR3 contains 12 residues. This CDR3 is CASSPRGWEQFF. The DNA for the CDR3 is TGCGCCAGCAGCCCGAGGGGTTGGGAGCAGTTCTTC.

The rearrangement joins TRBV12-3 or TRBV12-4 to TRBJ2-3; 7 nucleotides align to TRBD1. Losses at the gene ends were 3 bases for V and 3 bases for J; bases not matched to a gene: 3. The CDR3 spans 14 residues. In nucleotides, the CDR3 is TGTGCCAGCAGTTTTGTCAGGGGGACAGATACGCAGTATTTT. This translates into CASSFVRGTDTQYF.

The chain combines TRBV30 with TRBJ1-2; D possibly corresponds to TRBD1 (6 bases). The germline V gene encodes CDR1 GTSNPN and CDR2 SVGIG (reference sequence). The CDR3 length is 13 residues. The DNA for the CDR3 is TGTGCTCAACTGACAGGTCGCTCTATTGGCTACACCTTC. This sequence encodes CAQLTGRSIGYTF. The full variable domain, in which reference TRBV30 and TRBJ1-2 provide the parts outside the CDR3, is SQTIHQWPATLVQPVGSPLSLECTVEGTSNPNLYWYRQAAGRGLQLLFYSVGIGQISSEVPQNLSASRPQDRQFILSSKKLLLSDSGFYLCAQLTGRSIGYTFGSGTRLTVV.

The CDR3 is CSALPDSMGHNEQFF. The CDR3, as DNA: TGCAGTGCCCTCCCTGACTCCATGGGTCACAATGAGCAGTTCTTC. The chain has TRBV20-1 and TRBJ2-1; D not resolved. V lost 6 bases to trimming and J lost 5 bases, with 20 bases between them. CDR1 is DFQATT, CDR2 SNEGSKA, per germline (reference sequence). CDR3 length equals 15 residues.

The V and J genes are TRBV21-1 and TRBJ1-2. TRBV21-1 is a pseudogene locus. This CDR3 is built from 12 residues. The DNA for the CDR3 is TGTGCCAGCAGCACTGGAGGACATGGCTACACCTTC. Amino acids: CASSTGGHGYTF.

CDR3 in DNA: TGTGCCAGCAGTTTTCGGACAGAACACTATAGCAATCAGCCCCAGCATTTT. It specifies CASSFRTEHYSNQPQHF. The rearrangement links TRBV12-3 or TRBV12-4 to TRBJ1-5; a possible D gene is TRBD1 (6 bases). The V end was cut by 3 bases, the J end by 0 bases, with 15 bases between. The CDR3 length is 17 residues.

The chain carries TRBV5-1 and TRBJ2-7; 9 nucleotides align to TRBD2. Gene TRBJ2-5 matches the end of the DNA better, so the J call may be wrong. This CDR3 has 16 amino acids. Germline V gene sequence: CDR1 SGHRS, CDR2 YFSETQ. CDR3 region: CASSPGTSRKAETQYF. The CDR3 DNA reads as TGCGCCAGCAGCCCGGGGACTAGCCGGAAGGCAGAGACCCAGTACTTC.

Note on this clonotype: This likely comes from a read error, as the CDR3 has no conserved phenylalanine or tryptophan at its end. The chain links TRBV24-1 to TRBJ1-5; no clear D gene. Germline lookup yields CDR1 KGHDR and CDR2 SFDVKD. Trimming took off 1 base at V and 4 bases at J, with 7 bases between the two ends. The CDR3 runs 14 residues. The CDR3 here is CATSDLLGNQPQHS. The CDR3, as DNA: TGTGCCACCAGTGATTTACTGGGAAATCAGCCCCAGCATTCT.

V usage is TRBV5-1 and J usage is TRBJ1-1; the match to TRBD1 covers 9 bases. Germline V gives CDR1 SGHRS, CDR2 YFSETQ. There are 15 residues in the CDR3. J gave up 4 bases and V 4 bases, and 8 bases lay outside the gene matches. DNA for the CDR3: TGCGCCAGCAGCCTACAGGGGGCTGCGGGCACTGAAGCTTTCTTT. This encodes CASSLQGAAGTEAFF.

This clonotype was seen a handful of times. The rearrangement joins TRBV7-6 to TRBJ2-5; D is undetermined. Per the germline V gene, CDR1 is SGHVS and CDR2 is FNYEAQ. Deletions cut 0 bases from V and 3 bases from J, with 5 bases between. CDR3 size: 13 residues. CDR3 sequence (DNA): TGTGCCAGCAGCTTAGCTGTGAAAGAGACCCAGTACTTC. Protein sequence: CASSLAVKETQYF.

This clonotype was seen more than once but under ten times. This rearrangement joins TRBV20-1 to TRBJ2-3, with 13 bases fitting TRBD2. This CDR3 is built from 15 residues. From germline, CDR1 is DFQATT and CDR2 SNEGSKA (reference sequence). The V segment lost 6 bases and the J segment 2 bases; nucleotides outside the gene matches: 5. Written as DNA, the CDR3 is TGCAGTGCCACGGGACTAGCGGGGACCACAGATACGCAGTATTTT. It is translated as CSATGLAGTTDTQYF.